This T cell receptor beta chain is drawn from a study of CD4 T cells in relation to SARS-CoV-2 and coronaviruses. On this clone itself: Its matching antigen is unknown.

Here immunoSEQ multiplex PCR was the method, and the copy in TCRdb shows in-frame clones only, minus some. The sample lists tens of thousands of clones; 65% to 80% were seen once. Looked up from germline, CDR1 is LNHDA and CDR2 is SQIVND (reference sequence). There are 16 residues in the CDR3. J gave up 5 bases and V 5 bases, and 12 bases lay outside the gene matches. The unexposed donors gave CD4+ T cells in about 2010-2019, prior to COVID-19. The cells were cultured for 10 days before CD4+ T cells were isolated. Cultures received half-medium IL-2 refreshes on days 3 and 7. This TCR derives from a human donor in good health. Sequenced sample: CD4+ T cells from PBMCs, cultured in vitro. This chain links TRBV19 with TRBJ2-3; 8 bases are shared with TRBD2. CDR3 residues: CASSVRVAGRVDTQYF. Written as DNA, the CDR3 is TGTGCCAGTAGTGTGCGAGTAGCGGGAAGGGTAGATACGCAGTATTTT.